A selection of T cell receptor beta chains follows, all from one sample in a study of blood T cells in healthy people across ages. TCRdb analysed the 5' RACE reads with MiXCR anew, one entry per CDR3 protein. This table holds about 970,000 distinct CDR3 sequences, approximately 50% found once. The sample comprised blood. These receptors came from a woman between 55 and 75 years old in good health. Each CDR3 is given with its conserved first and last residue. A D gene is named only where the DNA matches it firmly. The size entry is marked missing in some rows and otherwise reads once, few, many or a size class.

clone_size	d_call	v_call	j_call	cdr3_nt	cdr3_aa
NA	TRBD1	TRBV5-1	TRBJ2-5	TGCGCCAGCAGCTTGGCGCAGGGGGCGGTGGAGACCCAGTACTTC	CASSLAQGAVETQYF
NA	NA	TRBV20-1	TRBJ1-6	TGCAGTGCGATCGTTGGGGTCGAGGGGAATTCACCCCTCCACTTT	CSAIVGVEGNSPLHF
few	TRBD2	TRBV27	TRBJ2-3	TGTGCCAGCAGTTCCCGTAGCGGGAGGCTAAGAGATACGCAGTATTTT	CASSSRSGRLRDTQYF
NA	TRBD2	TRBV7-6	TRBJ2-1	TGTGCCAGCAGCTTAGTAGGGAGGGCTGAGCAGTTCTTC	CASSLVGRAEQFF
NA	TRBD1	TRBV20-1	TRBJ2-4	TGCAGTGCCTTTCAGGGGGCCAAAAAGATTCAGTACTTC	CSAFQGAKKIQYF
NA	NA	TRBV3-1	TRBJ2-1	TGTGCCAGCAGCCAAGCCCATGAGCAGTTCTTC	CASSQAHEQFF
few	NA	TRBV20-1	TRBJ2-5	TGCAGTGCTAGAGCCGGGCGATTAGAGACCCAGTACTTC	CSARAGRLETQYF
few	NA	TRBV6-1	TRBJ2-4	TGTGCCAGCACCCTTGAAAACATTCAGTACTTC	CASTLENIQYF
NA	TRBD2	TRBV20-1	TRBJ2-3	TGCAGTACACTAGCGGGAGGGGTTATTCGGACGCAGTATTTT	CSTLAGGVIRTQYF
few	TRBD2	TRBV5-1	TRBJ2-1	TGCGCCAGCAGCTTTATACTGGCCCCAACCAGCGGGAGAGCTTACAATGAGCAGTTCTTC	CASSFILAPTSGRAYNEQFF
many	TRBD1	TRBV7-2	TRBJ2-7	TGTGCCAGCAGCACTGGACAGGGTTACGAGCAGTACTTC	CASSTGQGYEQYF
NA	TRBD1	TRBV27	TRBJ1-5	TGTGCCAGCAGTCCACGGACAGGGCAACAGCCCCAGCATTTT	CASSPRTGQQPQHF
NA	TRBD1	TRBV13	TRBJ1-4	TGTGCCAGCAGCCCTGGGACAGGGGGCGATGGAACTAATGAAAAACTGTTTTTT	CASSPGTGGDGTNEKLFF
NA	TRBD2	TRBV11-2	TRBJ2-5	TGTGCCAGCAGGGTTGCGGGTCAGCGGGAGGGCCAAGAGACCCAGTACTTC	CASRVAGQREGQETQYF
few	TRBD1	TRBV4-3	TRBJ1-1	TGCGCCAGCAGCCTCCGGACAGGGGAGACTGAAGCTTTCTTT	CASSLRTGETEAFF
NA	TRBD2	TRBV20-1	TRBJ2-5	TGCAGTGCTAGAGATCCCGGGACTAGCGGGAGTAAGGGGGTTGGTGTCCAGTACTTC	CSARDPGTSGSKGVGVQYF
NA	NA	TRBV20-1	TRBJ1-5	TGCAGTGCTAGACCTGGCGGGGGGCACCCCCAGCATTTT	CSARPGGGHPQHF
many	NA	TRBV10-3	TRBJ2-3	TGTGCCATCAAAGATGAGAAGAGGGAGAACCTCGATACGCAGTATTTT	CAIKDEKRENLDTQYF
few	NA	TRBV27	TRBJ2-7	TGTGCCAGCAGTTTAAGGCCAGGCGCCCACGAGCAGTACTTC	CASSLRPGAHEQYF
NA	TRBD1	TRBV10-3	TRBJ2-7	TGTGCCATCAGCTCCGCAACCCTCACCGGGACAGGCTACGAGCAGTACTTC	CAISSATLTGTGYEQYF
few	NA	TRBV25-1	TRBJ2-7	TGTGCCAGCACGCCGGGGGGCGTAATTGGTGAGCAGTACTTC	CASTPGGVIGEQYF
NA	NA	TRBV4-2	TRBJ1-1	TGTGCCAGCAGCCAAGATCTTAGGAGGGAGAACACTGAAGCTTTCTTT	CASSQDLRRENTEAFF
many	NA	TRBV12-3/TRBV12-4	TRBJ1-2	TGTGCCAGCAGTCGGGGCAACTATGGCTACACCTTC	CASSRGNYGYTF
few	NA	TRBV28	TRBJ2-3	TGTGCCAGCAGTGGGGTGATGACAGTCAACAAGGGGGATACGCAGTATTTT	CASSGVMTVNKGDTQYF
few	NA	TRBV25-1	TRBJ1-4	TGTGCCAGCAGTGAACACCCGGCGGACGGTCAGAGTCGTGAAAAACTGTTTTTT	CASSEHPADGQSREKLFF
few	TRBD2	TRBV10-3	TRBJ2-5	TGTGCCATCAGTGAGAATCCTAGCGGAGAAGAGACCCAGTACTTC	CAISENPSGEETQYF
few	NA	TRBV27	TRBJ1-1	TGTGCCAGCAGAATTATACTCGGGACTGAAGCTTTCTTT	CASRIILGTEAFF
once	NA	TRBV7-9	TRBJ2-6	TGTGCCAGCAGCTTACCGCAGGTCCACCTCAACGTCCTGACTTTC	CASSLPQVHLNVLTF
NA	TRBD1	TRBV5-6	TRBJ1-5	TGTGCCAGCAGCTTTTGGGACAGGGAGGGTCAGCCCCAGCATTTT	CASSFWDREGQPQHF
few	TRBD2	TRBV2	TRBJ2-1	TGTGCCAGCAGGGTGGAGCGGGAGGCGGAGTTCTTC	CASRVEREAEFF
NA	TRBD2	TRBV24-1	TRBJ2-3	TGTGCCACCAGTGACCGGGGACTAGCGGGAAGCACAGATACGCAGTATTTT	CATSDRGLAGSTDTQYF
few	TRBD2	TRBV12-3/TRBV12-4	TRBJ2-1	TGTGCCAGCAGTTTGATTGCGGGAGAGACATATGAGCAGTTCTTC	CASSLIAGETYEQFF
NA	NA	TRBV24-1	TRBJ2-1	TGTGCCGTCGGATCGGGCTCCTACAATGAGCAGTTCTTC	CAVGSGSYNEQFF
NA	TRBD2	TRBV20-1	TRBJ2-3	TGCAGTGCCAGGACTAGCGGGAGCACAGATACGCAGTATTTT	CSARTSGSTDTQYF
NA	TRBD1	TRBV5-1	TRBJ2-7	TGCGCCAGCAGCCTACGGACAGGAGGCGCAGACGAGCAGTACTTC	CASSLRTGGADEQYF
once	TRBD2	TRBV10-3	TRBJ2-3	TGTGCCATCAGATCAGGACTAGCGGGAGGGGCAGATACGCAGTATTTT	CAIRSGLAGGADTQYF
NA	TRBD2	TRBV12-3/TRBV12-4	TRBJ2-7	TGTGCCAGCAGAACTAGCGGGGGTTCCTACGAGCAGTACTTC	CASRTSGGSYEQYF
NA	NA	TRBV29-1	TRBJ1-1	TGCAGCGTAGCCCGGGACACGGCTTGTTTCTTT	CSVARDTACFF
NA	TRBD1	TRBV18	TRBJ1-5	TGTGCCAGCTCACCACCGAGGGGACAGGGGCAGGGTCAGCCCCAGCATTTT	CASSPPRGQGQGQPQHF
NA	NA	TRBV7-9	TRBJ1-2	TGTGCCAGCAGCCCCAGGTCGGCCATAACAAACTATGGCTACACCTTC	CASSPRSAITNYGYTF
NA	NA	TRBV29-1	TRBJ1-1	TGCAGCGTTGTAATGGGACAGAACACTGAAGCTTTCTTT	CSVVMGQNTEAFF
NA	TRBD2	TRBV12-3/TRBV12-4	TRBJ2-1	TGTGCCAGCAGTTTTGGGACTAGCCAAAATGAGCAGTTCTTC	CASSFGTSQNEQFF
NA	NA	TRBV6-6	TRBJ1-2	TGTGCCAGCAGTTACCCGCTAGGGGGCTACACCTTC	CASSYPLGGYTF
few	TRBD1	TRBV4-1	TRBJ2-7	TGCGCCAGCAGCCAACAGAATTTGGGACAGGGTGGGTACGAGCAGTACTTC	CASSQQNLGQGGYEQYF
few	NA	TRBV20-1	TRBJ2-1	TGCAGTGCTAGCCTTGCAGGCCTTGGGTACAATGAGCAGTTCTTC	CSASLAGLGYNEQFF
NA	NA	TRBV14	TRBJ1-5	TGTGCCAGCAGCCAAGCAGGGGTCAGCAATCAGCCCCAGCATTTT	CASSQAGVSNQPQHF
few	NA	TRBV9	TRBJ2-5	TGTGCCAGCAGCCCCACTCGGGGTCCCCAGTACTTC	CASSPTRGPQYF
NA	NA	TRBV9	TRBJ2-7	TGTGCCAGCAGCGTAGACGGCCCCGAAGAAGGGACCATCACCTACGAGCAGTACTTC	CASSVDGPEEGTITYEQYF
NA	NA	TRBV20-1	TRBJ2-1	TGCAGTGCGCCTATAGGACGAGTGATGGACAATGAGCAGTTCTTC	CSAPIGRVMDNEQFF
NA	NA	TRBV6-2/TRBV6-3	TRBJ2-7	TGTGCCAGCAGTTACGGCGTCTACGGGATCGAGCAGTACTTC	CASSYGVYGIEQYF
once	NA	TRBV12-3/TRBV12-4	TRBJ2-7	TGTGCCAGCAGTCCTCTAGGGGGAGGGATCGTCTACGAGCAGTACTTC	CASSPLGGGIVYEQYF
many	NA	TRBV12-3/TRBV12-4	TRBJ2-6	TGTGCCAGCAGTTTGATGCAGGACTACTCTGGGGCCAACGTCCTGACTTTC	CASSLMQDYSGANVLTF
few	TRBD2	TRBV28	TRBJ2-5	TGTGCCAGCAGTCGGGGGGTGGCGACAGCCCAAGAGACCCAGTACTTC	CASSRGVATAQETQYF
NA	TRBD2	TRBV4-3	TRBJ2-5	TGCGCCAGCAGCCAAGAGGCTAGCGGGAGATTGGGGACCCAGTACTTC	CASSQEASGRLGTQYF
NA	NA	TRBV6-2/TRBV6-3	TRBJ2-7	TGTGCCAGCACCAACCAGGCGGTTGTGGGCGAGCAGTACTTC	CASTNQAVVGEQYF
few	NA	TRBV20-1	TRBJ2-1	TGCAGTGCTAGCCATCGGGCGAATGAGCAGTTCTTC	CSASHRANEQFF
few	NA	TRBV27	TRBJ1-5	TGTGCCAGCAGTGGGGACATCGCCTCTGCCAATCAGCCCCAGCATTTT	CASSGDIASANQPQHF
NA	TRBD1	TRBV6-5	TRBJ2-1	TGTGCCAGCAGCCTAAGACCGGGGACAGTTCCCAATGAGCAGTTCTTC	CASSLRPGTVPNEQFF
NA	NA	TRBV29-1	TRBJ1-5	TGCAGCGTTCGTGTGGAAGGGTTCAATCAGCCCCAGCATTTT	CSVRVEGFNQPQHF
NA	NA	TRBV24-1	TRBJ2-5	TGTGCCACCAGTGATCCCGGGACTCCACAAGAGACCCAGTACTTC	CATSDPGTPQETQYF